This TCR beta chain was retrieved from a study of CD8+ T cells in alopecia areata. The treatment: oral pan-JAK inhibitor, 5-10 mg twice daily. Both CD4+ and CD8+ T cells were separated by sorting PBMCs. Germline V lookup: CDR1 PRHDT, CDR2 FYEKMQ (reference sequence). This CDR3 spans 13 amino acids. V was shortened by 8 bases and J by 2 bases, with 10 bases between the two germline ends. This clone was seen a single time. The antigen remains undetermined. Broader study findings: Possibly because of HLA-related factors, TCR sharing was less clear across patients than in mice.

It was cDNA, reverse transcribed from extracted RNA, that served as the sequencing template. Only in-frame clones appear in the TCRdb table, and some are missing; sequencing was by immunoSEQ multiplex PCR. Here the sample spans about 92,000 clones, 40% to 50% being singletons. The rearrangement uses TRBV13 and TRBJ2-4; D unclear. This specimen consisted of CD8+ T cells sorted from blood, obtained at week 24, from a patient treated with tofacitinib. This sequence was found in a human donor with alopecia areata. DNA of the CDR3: TGTGCCAGCGCCACTCGCTCCAAAAACATTCAGTACTTC. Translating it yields CASATRSKNIQYF.